What follows are 14 T cell receptor beta chains derived from one specimen sequenced in a study of post-analysis software for immune sequencing data. Study results and caveats: TRBV5-6, TRBV5-1 and TRBV20-1 belonged to a set of about five TRBV segments that were more frequent in patients than controls.

No cognate antigen is known for these TCRs. Prepared libraries of TCR beta cDNA carried unique molecular identifiers. TCRdb independently ran MiXCR on the PCR reads; one entry per CDR3 protein. The table shows 650,000 to 850,000 distinct CDR3 sequences, with about 53% occurring only once. The sequenced sample was blood. These receptors all stem from a girl aged 5 to 17 with multiple sclerosis.

The CDR3 sequence: CASSGEGSYNEQFF. CDR3 DNA sequence: TGCGCCAGCAGCGGGGAGGGGTCCTACAATGAGCAGTTCTTC. The rearrangement joins TRBV5-1 to TRBJ2-1; 7 nucleotides agree with TRBD2. J lost 1 base, V lost 4 bases, and 2 bases had no gene match. The CDR3 contains 14 residues. Per germline, CDR1 SGHRS and CDR2 YFSETQ.

This sequence joins TRBV4-1 and TRBJ2-5, with D perhaps TRBD1 (6 bases). The CDR3 totals 15 residues. Trimming cost V 0 bases and J 7 bases, with 15 bases left between them. From germline, CDR1 is MGHRA and CDR2 YSYEKL. The CDR3 loop is CASSQEGDTLGTQYF. The CDR3 region has the DNA TGCGCCAGCAGCCAAGAAGGGGACACCCTGGGGACCCAGTACTTC.

The chain has TRBV29-1 and TRBJ2-7; a possible D gene is TRBD2 (6 bases). Germline values: CDR1 SQVTM, CDR2 ANQGSEA. The length of the CDR3 is 12 residues. Trimming shortened V by 2 bases and J by 5 bases, and 10 bases separated the two germline ends. CDR3 DNA sequence: TGCAGCGTTGAACGGGGGAGGAACGAGCAGTACTTC. It is translated as CSVERGRNEQYF.

The chain employs TRBV20-1 and TRBJ2-3; D is possibly TRBD1 (6 bases). The CDR3 is made up of 14 amino acids. V lost 6 bases, J lost 2 bases, and 15 bases lay in between. Germline V gene lookup returns CDR1 DFQATT and CDR2 SNEGSKA (reference sequence). The CDR3 DNA sequence: TGCAGTGCCCCGGACAGTAAACACACAGATACGCAGTATTTT. Encoded protein: CSAPDSKHTDTQYF.

In DNA, the CDR3 is TGTGCCAGCAGCTTATCCGGGTGGGATACGCAGTATTTT. Its translation is CASSLSGWDTQYF. This chain joins TRBV7-2 and TRBJ2-3; D uncertain. V lost 2 bases and J 6 bases, leaving 9 bases between the germline ends. Germline CDR1 is SGHTA and CDR2 is FQGNSA. The CDR3 length is 13 residues. Using reference TRBV7-2 and TRBJ2-3 for the parts outside the CDR3, the full variable domain is GAGVSQSPSNKVTEKGKDVELRCDPISGHTALYWYRQSLGQGLEFLIYFQGNSAPDKSGLPSDRFSAERTGGSVSTLTIQRTQQEDSAVYLCASSLSGWDTQYFGPGTRLTVL.

This chain uses TRBV4-1 with TRBJ2-1, with D possibly TRBD2 on 5 matching bases. The V and J ends lost 1 base and 10 bases respectively, with 11 bases between them. CDR1 and CDR2 from the germline V gene are MGHRA and YSYEKL. The CDR3 is 13 amino acids. The CDR3 nucleotides read TGCGCCAGCAGCCAAGTTCCTTCGGGAGAGCAGTTCTTC. This sequence encodes CASSQVPSGEQFF.

The chain links TRBV20-1 to TRBJ2-5, with 8 bases fitting TRBD2. CDR1 DFQATT and CDR2 SNEGSKA come from the germline V gene (reference sequence). The CDR3 loop spans 13 amino acids. J lost 6 bases, V lost 1 base, and 4 bases had no gene match. Here the CDR3 DNA reads TGCAGTGCTAGAGTTAGCGGGGTGAAGACCCAGTACTTC. Translation: CSARVSGVKTQYF.

The chain links TRBV5-1 to TRBJ1-5, with TRBD1 as a possible D gene (6 bases). CDR3 length: 13 amino acids. V dropped 5 bases and J dropped 2 bases, with 8 bases sitting between them. Germline V gene data show CDR1 as SGHRS and CDR2 as YFSETQ. CDR3 region: CASRGGGNQPQHF. The CDR3, as DNA: TGCGCCAGCAGGGGGGGCGGCAATCAGCCCCAGCATTTT.

This clonotype was observed a single time. The chain combines TRBV2 with TRBJ1-6; no clear D gene. The CDR3 runs 12 residues. The V gene's germline CDR1 is SNHLY and CDR2 FYNNEI. V dropped 7 bases and J dropped 9 bases, with 10 bases sitting between them. CDR3 region: CASNILGSPLHF. The CDR3 nucleotides are TGTGCCAGCAATATACTAGGTTCACCCCTCCACTTT.

This clonotype was seen only a few times. The chain joins TRBV9 to TRBJ2-4; D not resolved. The length of the CDR3 is 14 residues. Between the trimmed V and J ends, which lost 3 bases and 2 bases, there was a span of 9 bases. Germline lookup yields CDR1 SGDLS and CDR2 YYNGEE. CDR3 sequence (DNA): TGTGCCAGCAGCGCTGTGGGGTCCAAAAACATTCAGTACTTC. Translated, it gives CASSAVGSKNIQYF.

This clonotype has just a few counts. The chain recombines TRBV5-4 with TRBJ2-1, with D possibly being TRBD2 (5 bases). The CDR3 totals 13 residues. V was pared by 3 bases and J by 4 bases, with 8 bases between. CDR1 is SGHNT and CDR2 is YYREEE in the germline V gene (reference sequence). The CDR3 nucleotides are TGTGCCAGCAGCTCCGGGGATTACAATGAGCAGTTCTTC. Translated, it gives CASSSGDYNEQFF.

The gene calls are TRBV5-1 and TRBJ2-1; 7 bases are shared with TRBD2. V trimming: 4 bases; J trimming: 7 bases; junction bases outside the gene matches: 14. The length of the CDR3 is 16 residues. Germline V gene lookup returns CDR1 SGHRS and CDR2 YFSETQ. The CDR3 DNA reads as TGCGCCAGCAGCCAAGATCGGGCCTTGGGGGGGAATGAGCAGTTCTTC. Protein sequence: CASSQDRALGGNEQFF.

The chain joins TRBV7-8 to TRBJ2-5, with D possibly matching TRBD1 (5 bases). Germline CDR1 reads SGHVS; CDR2 reads FQNEAQ. Deletions cut 3 bases from V and 2 bases from J, with 10 bases between. CDR3 length equals 14 residues. CDR3 protein: CASSLMTVQETQYF. DNA for the CDR3: TGTGCCAGCAGCTTGATGACAGTTCAAGAGACCCAGTACTTC.

For this clonotype: This may be a read error, as it is one base from a much larger clone. The chain couples TRBV10-3 to TRBJ2-7, with D hard to call. The V gene's germline CDR1 is ENHRY and CDR2 SYGVKD. The CDR3 spans 11 residues. Trimming shortened V by 5 bases and J by 2 bases, and 4 bases separated the two germline ends. CDR3 in amino acids: CAISTTYEQYF. The CDR3 nucleotides read TGTGCCATCAGTACCACCTACGAGCAGTACTTC.